This is a list of T cell receptor beta chains from one sample in a study of shared clonotypes between healthy human individuals. Produced via immunoSEQ multiplex PCR; TCRdb's table is partial and in-frame only. The repertoire holds some 1,100,000 clones, with 70% to 80% as singletons. The sample consisted of memory CD4+ T cells from PBMCs. These receptors came from a man between 18 and 29 years old in good health. Some clones in this sample may be carry-over from other donors' samples. Each CDR3 is given with its conserved first and last residue. A D gene is named only where the DNA matches it firmly. Part of the rows lack a size; the others show once, few, many or a class for expanded clones.

size	V	J	D	DNA	CDR3
NA	TRBV11-2	TRBJ2-5	TRBD2	TGTGCCAGCAGCTTACCCACAAACGGGAGGACCGAAGAGACCCAGTACTTC	CASSLPTNGRTEETQYF
NA	TRBV15	TRBJ2-3	NA	TGTGCCACAAAACCCCGACCGCTACCTGAGGATACGCAGTATTTT	CATKPRPLPEDTQYF
NA	TRBV25-1	TRBJ2-3	TRBD1	TGTGCCAGCAGTACCGGACAGGGATGGGCAGATACGCAGTATTTT	CASSTGQGWADTQYF
NA	TRBV7-2	TRBJ1-1	NA	TGTGCCAGCAGCTTAGCAGCGGGCAGGACTGAAGCTTTCTTT	CASSLAAGRTEAFF
NA	TRBV7-3	TRBJ2-7	NA	TGTGCCAGCTCATTAACCCCGGCCGGGTTCGCCTACGAGCAGTACTTC	CASSLTPAGFAYEQYF
few	TRBV15	TRBJ2-7	NA	TGTGCCACCAGCAGAGGGAACCCAGAACGGCGCGAGCAGTACTTC	CATSRGNPERREQYF
NA	TRBV18	TRBJ2-7	NA	TGTGCCAGCTCACCAGGGTTTGGTGGTGGCAACGAGCAGTACTTC	CASSPGFGGGNEQYF
NA	TRBV7-2	TRBJ2-7	TRBD2	TGTGCCAGCAGCCCTCCTTGGGGAGCGGGGTTGTCTTACGAGCAGTACTTC	CASSPPWGAGLSYEQYF
NA	TRBV30	TRBJ2-6	NA	TGTGCCTGGACTAACTCTGGGGCCAACGTCCTGACTTTC	CAWTNSGANVLTF
NA	TRBV9	TRBJ2-3	NA	TGTGCCAGCAGCCCCCTACGGGCAGGGGGCACAGATACGCAGTATTTT	CASSPLRAGGTDTQYF
NA	TRBV12-5	TRBJ2-1	TRBD2	TGTGCTAGTGGTAGGGAGGGGCAGGACCGCTCCTACAATGAGCAGTTCTTC	CASGREGQDRSYNEQFF
NA	TRBV5-1	TRBJ1-2	NA	TGCGCCAGCAGCTTGACAACCCCTAACTATGGCTACACCTTC	CASSLTTPNYGYTF
many	TRBV4-1	TRBJ2-7	NA	TGCGCCAGCAGCCAATCCGACAGACACGAGCAGTACTTC	CASSQSDRHEQYF
NA	TRBV5-8	TRBJ1-1	NA	TGTGCCAGCAGCCCCCGGGACGCGAAGAACACTGAAGCTTTCTTT	CASSPRDAKNTEAFF
NA	TRBV5-4	TRBJ2-7	NA	TGTGCCAGCAGCTTGGTTAGGGGCGGCGAGCAGTACTTC	CASSLVRGGEQYF
NA	TRBV6-6	TRBJ2-3	NA	TGTGCCAGCAGTTATGCGGCAGATACGCAGTATTTT	CASSYAADTQYF
NA	TRBV5-1	TRBJ2-5	NA	TGCGCCAGCAGCTTGGAAGGGACCGAGACCCAGTACTTC	CASSLEGTETQYF
NA	TRBV9	TRBJ2-1	NA	TGTGCCAGCAGCGTAGTGGTGGGAGGTGGGGGTAGCAATGAGCAGTTCTTC	CASSVVVGGGGSNEQFF
once	TRBV27	TRBJ2-7	NA	TGTGCCAGCAGTCGCACTCTGGTGCCGGACGAGCAGTACTTC	CASSRTLVPDEQYF